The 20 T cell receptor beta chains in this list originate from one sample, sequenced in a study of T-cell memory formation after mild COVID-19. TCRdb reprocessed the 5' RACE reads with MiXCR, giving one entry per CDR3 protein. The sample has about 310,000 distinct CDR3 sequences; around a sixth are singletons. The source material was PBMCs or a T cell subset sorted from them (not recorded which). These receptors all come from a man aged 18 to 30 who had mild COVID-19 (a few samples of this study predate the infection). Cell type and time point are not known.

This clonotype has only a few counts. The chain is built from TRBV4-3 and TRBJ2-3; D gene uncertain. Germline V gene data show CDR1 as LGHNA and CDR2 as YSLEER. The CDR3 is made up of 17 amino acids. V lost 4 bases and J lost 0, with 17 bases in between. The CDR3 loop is CASSLLPRAKSTDTQYF. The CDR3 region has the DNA TGCGCCAGCAGCCTGCTCCCTCGAGCGAAGAGCACAGATACGCAGTATTTT.

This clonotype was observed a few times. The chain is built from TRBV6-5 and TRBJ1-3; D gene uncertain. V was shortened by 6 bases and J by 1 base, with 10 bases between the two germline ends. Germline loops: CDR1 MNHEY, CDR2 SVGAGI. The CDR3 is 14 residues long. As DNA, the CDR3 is TGTGCCAGCAGCCAGGTTCTTTCTGGAAACACCATATATTTT. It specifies CASSQVLSGNTIYF.

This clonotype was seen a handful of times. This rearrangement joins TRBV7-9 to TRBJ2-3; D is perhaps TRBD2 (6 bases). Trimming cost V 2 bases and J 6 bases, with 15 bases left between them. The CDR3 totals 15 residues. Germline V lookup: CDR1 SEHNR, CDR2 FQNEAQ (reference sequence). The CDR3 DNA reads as TGTGCCAGCAGCTTATTTGGGGGGTCCTTGGATACGCAGTATTTT. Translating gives CASSLFGGSLDTQYF.

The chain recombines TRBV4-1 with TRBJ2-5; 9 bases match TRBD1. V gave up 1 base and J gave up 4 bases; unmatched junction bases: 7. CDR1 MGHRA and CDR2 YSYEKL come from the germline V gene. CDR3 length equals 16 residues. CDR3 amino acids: CASSQGLDRGSETQYF. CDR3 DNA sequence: TGCGCCAGCAGCCAAGGTCTGGACAGGGGTTCAGAGACCCAGTACTTC.

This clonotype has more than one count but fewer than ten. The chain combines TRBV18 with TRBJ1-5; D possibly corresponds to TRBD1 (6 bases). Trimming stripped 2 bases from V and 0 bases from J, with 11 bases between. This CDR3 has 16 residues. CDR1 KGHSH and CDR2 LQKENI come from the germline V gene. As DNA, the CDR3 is TGTGCCAGCTCACCATCGACAGGTAATAGCAATCAGCCCCAGCATTTT. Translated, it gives CASSPSTGNSNQPQHF.

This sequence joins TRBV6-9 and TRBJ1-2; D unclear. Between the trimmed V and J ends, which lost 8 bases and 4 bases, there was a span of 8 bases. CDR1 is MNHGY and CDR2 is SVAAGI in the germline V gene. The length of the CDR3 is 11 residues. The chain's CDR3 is CASFSGYGYTF. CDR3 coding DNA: TGTGCCAGCTTCTCGGGCTATGGCTACACCTTC.

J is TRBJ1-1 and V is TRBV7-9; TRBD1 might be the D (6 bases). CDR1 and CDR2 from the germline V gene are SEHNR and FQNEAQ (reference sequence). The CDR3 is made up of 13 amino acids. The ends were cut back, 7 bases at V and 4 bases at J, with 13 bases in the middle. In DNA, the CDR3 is TGTGCCAGCACAAGGGGGGTCAGCACTGAAGCTTTCTTT. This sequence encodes CASTRGVSTEAFF.

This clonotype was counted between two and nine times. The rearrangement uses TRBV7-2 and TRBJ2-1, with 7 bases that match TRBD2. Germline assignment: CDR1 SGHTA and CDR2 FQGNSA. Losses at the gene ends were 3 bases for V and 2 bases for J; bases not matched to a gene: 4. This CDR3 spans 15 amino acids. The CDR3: CASSFLADPYNEQFF. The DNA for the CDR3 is TGTGCCAGCAGCTTTCTAGCGGACCCCTACAATGAGCAGTTCTTC. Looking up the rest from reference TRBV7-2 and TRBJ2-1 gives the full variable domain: GAGVSQSPSNKVTEKGKDVELRCDPISGHTALYWYRQSLGQGLEFLIYFQGNSAPDKSGLPSDRFSAERTGGSVSTLTIQRTQQEDSAVYLCASSFLADPYNEQFFGPGTRLTVL.

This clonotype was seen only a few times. In DNA form, the CDR3 reads TGTGCCAGCAGTCCCTCACCGGGCCCCCAAGTCTACGAGCAGTACTTC. This codes for CASSPSPGPQVYEQYF. The V gene is TRBV12-3 or TRBV12-4, the J gene TRBJ2-7, with D hard to call. The CDR3 extends over 16 amino acids. V shed 5 bases and J shed 3 bases, with 20 bases lying between them.

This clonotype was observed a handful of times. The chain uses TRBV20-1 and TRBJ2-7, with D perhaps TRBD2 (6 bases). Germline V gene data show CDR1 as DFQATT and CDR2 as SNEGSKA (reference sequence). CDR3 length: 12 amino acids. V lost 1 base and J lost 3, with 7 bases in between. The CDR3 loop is CSARGGVYEQYF. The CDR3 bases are TGCAGTGCTAGAGGGGGGGTCTACGAGCAGTACTTC.

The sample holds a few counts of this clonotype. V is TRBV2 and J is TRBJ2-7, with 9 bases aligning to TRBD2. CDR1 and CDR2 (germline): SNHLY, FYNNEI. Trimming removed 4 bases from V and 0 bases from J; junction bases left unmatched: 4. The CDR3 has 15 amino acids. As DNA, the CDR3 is TGTGCCAGCAGTGGTGATAGCGGGAGCTCCTACGAGCAGTACTTC. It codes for CASSGDSGSSYEQYF.

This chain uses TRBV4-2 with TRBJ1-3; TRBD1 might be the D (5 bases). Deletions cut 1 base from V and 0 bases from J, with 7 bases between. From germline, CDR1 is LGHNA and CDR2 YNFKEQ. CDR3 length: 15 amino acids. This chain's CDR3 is CASSQGGLSGNTIYF. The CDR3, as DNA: TGTGCCAGCAGCCAAGGGGGCCTCTCTGGAAACACCATATATTTT.

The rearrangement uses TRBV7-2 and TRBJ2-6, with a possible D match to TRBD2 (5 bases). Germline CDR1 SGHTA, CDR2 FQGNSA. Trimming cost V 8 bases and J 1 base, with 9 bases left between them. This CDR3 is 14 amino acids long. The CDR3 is CASHPGSGANVLTF. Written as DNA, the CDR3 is TGTGCCAGCCATCCGGGGTCTGGGGCCAACGTCCTGACTTTC.

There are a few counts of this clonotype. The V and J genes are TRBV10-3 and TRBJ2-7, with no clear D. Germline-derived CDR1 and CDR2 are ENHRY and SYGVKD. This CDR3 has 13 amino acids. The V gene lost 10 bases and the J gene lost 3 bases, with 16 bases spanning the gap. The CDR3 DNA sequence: TGTGCCACCACACCCGTGGAACACTACGAGCAGTACTTC. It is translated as CATTPVEHYEQYF.

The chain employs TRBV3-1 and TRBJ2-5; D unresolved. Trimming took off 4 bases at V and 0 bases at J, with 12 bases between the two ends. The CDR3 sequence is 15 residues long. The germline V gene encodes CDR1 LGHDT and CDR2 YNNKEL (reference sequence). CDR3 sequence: CASSLLGWDQETQYF. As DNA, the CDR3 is TGTGCCAGCAGCCTTCTCGGGTGGGACCAAGAGACCCAGTACTTC.

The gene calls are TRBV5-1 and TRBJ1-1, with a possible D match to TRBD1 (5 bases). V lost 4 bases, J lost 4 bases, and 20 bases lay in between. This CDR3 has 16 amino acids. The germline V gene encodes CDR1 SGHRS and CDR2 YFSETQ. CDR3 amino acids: CASSRDGGYSGTEAFF. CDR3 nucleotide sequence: TGCGCCAGCAGCAGGGACGGGGGGTATTCTGGCACTGAAGCTTTCTTT.

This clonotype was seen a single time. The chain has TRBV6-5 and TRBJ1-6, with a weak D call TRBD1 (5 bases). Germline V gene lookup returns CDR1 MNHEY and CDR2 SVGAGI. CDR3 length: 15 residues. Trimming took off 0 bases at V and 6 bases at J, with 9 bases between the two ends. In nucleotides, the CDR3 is TGTGCCAGCAGTTACTCGGGGCAAGTTAATTCACCCCTCCACTTT. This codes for CASSYSGQVNSPLHF.

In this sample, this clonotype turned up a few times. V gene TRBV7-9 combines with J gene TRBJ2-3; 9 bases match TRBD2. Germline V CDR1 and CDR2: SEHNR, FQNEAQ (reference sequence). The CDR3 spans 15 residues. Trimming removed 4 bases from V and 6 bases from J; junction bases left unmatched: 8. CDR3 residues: CASSYAGGRPDTQYF. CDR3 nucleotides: TGTGCCAGCAGCTACGCGGGGGGGCGTCCGGATACGCAGTATTTT.

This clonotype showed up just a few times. In DNA, the CDR3 is TGTGCCAGCCGGGACAGCGCTTTAGAGACCCAGTACTTC. Protein product: CASRDSALETQYF. This chain links TRBV2 with TRBJ2-5; 7 nucleotides align to TRBD1. Germline assignment: CDR1 SNHLY and CDR2 FYNNEI. Unmatched junction bases numbered 7, after V lost 8 bases and J lost 4 bases. This CDR3 has 13 amino acids.

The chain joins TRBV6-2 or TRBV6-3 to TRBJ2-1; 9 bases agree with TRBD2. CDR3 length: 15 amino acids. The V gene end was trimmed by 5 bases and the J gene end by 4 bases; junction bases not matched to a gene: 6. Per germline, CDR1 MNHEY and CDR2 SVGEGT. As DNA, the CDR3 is TGTGCCAGCAGTGATCTAGCGGGGCCTTACAATGAGCAGTTCTTC. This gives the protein CASSDLAGPYNEQFF.